This TCR beta chain was observed in a study of cytomegalovirus exposure and HLA in healthy donors. Turning to the study itself: The 90 to 150 validation repertoires used the same platform as the roughly 670 first-cohort repertoires, a later analysis reported. Study findings and constraints: Subsequent analysis found a tendency for first-cohort TCR clusters to co-occur within the approximately 130 validation repertoires. The study recorded over 150 TCR beta chains that were cytomegalovirus-associated. A few chains linked to CMV were shown in vitro to be specific for CMV antigens.

TCRdb keeps only in-frame clones here, not all; method: immunoSEQ multiplex PCR. This sample has about 58,000 clones; about nine tenths occur once, and the top ten carry more than 1%. For this clone: Its antigen is unknown.

With 4 bases removed from V and 4 bases from J, the gap between germline ends came to 13 bases. Germline V gene data show CDR1 as GTSNPN and CDR2 as SVGIG (reference sequence). The CDR3 has 13 amino acids. The sample taken for sequencing was PBMCs. The chain has TRBV30 and TRBJ1-2, with D perhaps matching TRBD1 (6 bases). The clonotype was recovered from a man in his late teens or twenties in good health and CMV-seronegative. CDR3 coding DNA: TGTGCCTGGACCCTTCGGACAGTCTATGGCTACACCTTC. Residues: CAWTLRTVYGYTF.